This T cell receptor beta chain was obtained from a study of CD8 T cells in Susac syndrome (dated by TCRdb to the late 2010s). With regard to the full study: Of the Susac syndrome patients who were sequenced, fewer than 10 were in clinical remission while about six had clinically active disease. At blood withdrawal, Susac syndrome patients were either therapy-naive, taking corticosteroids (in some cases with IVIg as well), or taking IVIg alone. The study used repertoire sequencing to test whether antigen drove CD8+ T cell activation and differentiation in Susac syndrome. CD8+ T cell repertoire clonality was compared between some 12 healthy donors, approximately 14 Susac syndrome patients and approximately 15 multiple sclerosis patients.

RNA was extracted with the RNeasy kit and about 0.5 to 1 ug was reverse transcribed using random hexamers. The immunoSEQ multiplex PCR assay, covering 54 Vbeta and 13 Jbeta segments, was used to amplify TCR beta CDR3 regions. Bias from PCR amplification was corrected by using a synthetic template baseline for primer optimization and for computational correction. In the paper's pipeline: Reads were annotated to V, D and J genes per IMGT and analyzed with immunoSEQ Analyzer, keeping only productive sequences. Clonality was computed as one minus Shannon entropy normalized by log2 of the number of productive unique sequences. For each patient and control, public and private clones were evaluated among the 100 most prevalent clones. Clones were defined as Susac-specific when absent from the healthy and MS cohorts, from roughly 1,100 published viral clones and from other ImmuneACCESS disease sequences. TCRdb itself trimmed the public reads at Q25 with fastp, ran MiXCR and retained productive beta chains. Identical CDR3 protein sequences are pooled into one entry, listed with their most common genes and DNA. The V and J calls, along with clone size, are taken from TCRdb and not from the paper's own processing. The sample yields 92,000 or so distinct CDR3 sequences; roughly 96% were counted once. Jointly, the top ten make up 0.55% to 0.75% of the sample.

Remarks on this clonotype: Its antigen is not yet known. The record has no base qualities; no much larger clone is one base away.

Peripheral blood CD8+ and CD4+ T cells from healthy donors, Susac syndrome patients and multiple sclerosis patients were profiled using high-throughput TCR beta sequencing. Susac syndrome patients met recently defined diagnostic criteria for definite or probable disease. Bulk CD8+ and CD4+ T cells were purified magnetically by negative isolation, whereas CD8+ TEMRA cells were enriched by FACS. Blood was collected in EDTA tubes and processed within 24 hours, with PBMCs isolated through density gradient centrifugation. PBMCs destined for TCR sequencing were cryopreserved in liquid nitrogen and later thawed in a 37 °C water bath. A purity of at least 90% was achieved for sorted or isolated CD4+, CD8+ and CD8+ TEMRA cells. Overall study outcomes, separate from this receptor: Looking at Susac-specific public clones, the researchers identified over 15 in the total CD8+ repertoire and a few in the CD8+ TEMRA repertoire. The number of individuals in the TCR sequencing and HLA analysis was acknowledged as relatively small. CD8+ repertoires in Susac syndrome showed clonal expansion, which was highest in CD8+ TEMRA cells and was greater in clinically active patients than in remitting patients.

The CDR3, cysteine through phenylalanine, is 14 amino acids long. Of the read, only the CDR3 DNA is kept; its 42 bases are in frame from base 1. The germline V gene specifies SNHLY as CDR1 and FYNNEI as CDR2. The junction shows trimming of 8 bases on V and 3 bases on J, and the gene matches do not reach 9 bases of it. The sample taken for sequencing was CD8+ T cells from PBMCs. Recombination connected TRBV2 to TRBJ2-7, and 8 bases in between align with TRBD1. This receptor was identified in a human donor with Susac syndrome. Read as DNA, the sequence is TGTGCCAGCGGTGGACAGGGATTGATCTACGAGCAGTACTTC. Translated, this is CASGGQGLIYEQYF.